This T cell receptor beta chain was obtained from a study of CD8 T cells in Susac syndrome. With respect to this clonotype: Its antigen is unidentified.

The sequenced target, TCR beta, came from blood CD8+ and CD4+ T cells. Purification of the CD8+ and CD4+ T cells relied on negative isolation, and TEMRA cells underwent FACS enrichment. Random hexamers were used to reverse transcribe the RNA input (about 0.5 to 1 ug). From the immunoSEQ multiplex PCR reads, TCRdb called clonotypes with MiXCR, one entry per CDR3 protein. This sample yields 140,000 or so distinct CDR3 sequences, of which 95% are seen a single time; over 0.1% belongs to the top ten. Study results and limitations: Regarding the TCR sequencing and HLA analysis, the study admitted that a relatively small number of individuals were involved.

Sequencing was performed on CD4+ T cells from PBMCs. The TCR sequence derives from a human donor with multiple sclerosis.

CDR3 nucleotide sequence: TGTGCCAGCAGCTACGGACACCTCCAGCCCCAGCATTTT. Translated: CASSYGHLQPQHF. The chain couples TRBV7-8 to TRBJ1-5; possible D gene TRBD1, 5 bases. V lost 4 bases, J lost 7 bases, and 11 bases lay in between. The CDR3 is made up of 13 amino acids. Germline CDR1 is SGHVS and CDR2 is FQNEAQ. The full variable domain, rest sourced from reference TRBV7-8 and TRBJ1-5, is GAGVSQSPRYKVAKRGQDVALRCDPISGHVSLFWYQQALGQGPEFLTYFQNEAQLDKSGLPSDRFFAERPEGSVSTLKIQRTQQEDSAVYLCASSYGHLQPQHFGDGTRLSIL.